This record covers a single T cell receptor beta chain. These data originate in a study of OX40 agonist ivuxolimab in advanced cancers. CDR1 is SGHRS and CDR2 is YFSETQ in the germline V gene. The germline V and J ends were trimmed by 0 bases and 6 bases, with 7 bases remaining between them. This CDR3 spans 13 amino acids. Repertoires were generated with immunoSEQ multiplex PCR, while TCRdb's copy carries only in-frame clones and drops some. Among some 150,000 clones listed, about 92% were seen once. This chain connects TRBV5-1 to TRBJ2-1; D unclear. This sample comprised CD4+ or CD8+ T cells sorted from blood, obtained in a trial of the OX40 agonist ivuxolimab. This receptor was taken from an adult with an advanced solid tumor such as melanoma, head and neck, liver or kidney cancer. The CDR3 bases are TGCGCCAGCAGCTTGGTCCCGGGCAATGAGCAGTTCTTC. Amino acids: CASSLVPGNEQFF.